There are a few counts of the clone carrying this T cell receptor beta chain. The sample belongs to a study of identical twins. TCRdb re-called the 5' RACE reads through MiXCR, storing one row per CDR3 protein. The repertoire has 600,000 to 800,000 distinct CDR3 sequences, 21% of them found once; the top ten carry 4% to 4.5%. The CDR3 sequence is 15 residues long. Trimming removed 0 bases from V and 2 bases from J; junction bases left unmatched: 5. Germline V gives CDR1 SGHRS, CDR2 YFSETQ. This sample was shared with a second study, whose subject was T cells expressing NK-cell markers.

This sequence joins TRBV5-1 and TRBJ2-7, with 7 nucleotides matching TRBD2. The clonotype originates from a woman aged 18-29 years in good health. Material: PBMCs. The CDR3 DNA sequence: TGCGCCAGCAGCTTGGCGGCGGGAGCCACCTACGAGCAGTACTTC. Its protein product is CASSLAAGATYEQYF.